This T cell receptor beta chain is from a study of radiation and T cells in renal cell carcinoma. The protocol was immunoSEQ multiplex PCR, while the TCRdb copy is restricted to in-frame clones and leaves out a portion. The table shows 150,000 to 200,000 clones, with 88% occurring only once. The time point here: blood 4 weeks post-SBRT, at nephrectomy. Treatment denoted: 15 Gy SBRT to primary tumor, nephrectomy 4 weeks later. Radiation-treated patients gave blood at baseline, week 2 and week 4. Germline lookup yields CDR1 SNHLY and CDR2 FYNNEI. Trimming removed 4 bases from V and 2 bases from J; junction bases left unmatched: 2. This CDR3 spans 15 amino acids.

V is TRBV2 and J is TRBJ2-4; TRBD1 agrees at 10 bases. The specimen comprised blood, sampled from a patient whose treatment included radiotherapy and nephrectomy. The receptor was isolated from a woman between 50 and 59 years old with renal cell carcinoma. The DNA for the CDR3 is TGTGCCAGCAGTGGACAGGGGGCAACCAAAAACATTCAGTACTTC. Its translation is CASSGQGATKNIQYF.